This TCR beta chain is drawn from a study of cytomegalovirus exposure and HLA in healthy donors. As for the study in general: The early release's HLA-typed donors yielded 78 million or so unique TCRs. Among the roughly 400 donors who were genotyped, about 79% fell in the genetic ancestry cluster that is associated with self-reported Caucasian donors.

In germline, CDR1 is SQVTM, CDR2 ANQGSEA. CDR3 length equals 13 residues. Trimming cost V 4 bases and J 2 bases; bases outside gene matches: 3. General study results and limits: Several V segments, TRBV6-2 and TRBV6-3 among them, could not be told apart and were dropped. Relative to equally common others, HLA-associated TCR beta chains showed greater clonal expansion in a later analysis.

About this clone: Its antigen remains unknown.

A multiplex PCR was run with 60 Vbeta primers and 13 Jbeta primers. The data were produced by immunoSEQ multiplex PCR, yet TCRdb's version contains in-frame clones alone and is incomplete. The sample consists of about 140,000 clones, 70% to 85% of them appearing once. This chain links TRBV29-1 with TRBJ2-7; 9 bases match TRBD2. The sequencing input was PBMCs. This clonotype was obtained from a man younger than 45 in good health and CMV-seropositive. CDR3 sequence reads: CSVASGAPYEQYF. CDR3 nucleotides: TGCAGCGTTGCTAGCGGGGCACCCTACGAGCAGTACTTC.